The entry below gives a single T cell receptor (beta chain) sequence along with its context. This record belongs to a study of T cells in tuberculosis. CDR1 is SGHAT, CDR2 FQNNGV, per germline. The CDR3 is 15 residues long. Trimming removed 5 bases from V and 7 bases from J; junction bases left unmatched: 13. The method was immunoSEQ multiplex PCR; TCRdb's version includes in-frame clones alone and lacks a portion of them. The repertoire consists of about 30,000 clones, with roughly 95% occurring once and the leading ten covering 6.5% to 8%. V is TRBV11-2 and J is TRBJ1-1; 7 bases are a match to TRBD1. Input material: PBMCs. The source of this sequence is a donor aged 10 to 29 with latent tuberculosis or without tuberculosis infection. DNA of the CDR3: TGTGCCAGCAGCCCTTATAGTACAGGGGCCGTTGAAGCTTTCTTT. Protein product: CASSPYSTGAVEAFF. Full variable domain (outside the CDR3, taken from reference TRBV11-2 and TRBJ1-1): EAGVAQSPRYKIIEKRQSVAFWCNPISGHATLYWYQQILGQGPKLLIQFQNNGVVDDSQLPKDRFSAERLKGVDSTLKIQPAKLEDSAVYLCASSPYSTGAVEAFFGQGTRLTVV.